This TCR beta chain was recorded in a study of cytomegalovirus exposure and HLA in healthy donors. It was with 60 Vbeta and 13 Jbeta primers that the PCR ran. Clones were sequenced by immunoSEQ multiplex PCR, and TCRdb holds only the in-frame ones, with some missing. The sample shows about 130,000 clones, about 15% of them seen only once. The CDR3 is 17 residues long. The germline CDR1 and CDR2 sequences are SGHRS and YFSETQ. V shed 5 bases and J 5 bases; nucleotides not matched to a gene: 15. This clone was detected only a few times. The V and J genes are TRBV5-1 and TRBJ2-2, with 7 bases that match TRBD1. This receptor was obtained from a female donor in good health and CMV-seropositive. What was sequenced was PBMCs. CDR3: CASSRTGPTLGTGELFF. CDR3 in DNA: TGCGCCAGCAGTCGGACAGGACCCACCTTGGGGACCGGGGAGCTGTTTTTT.